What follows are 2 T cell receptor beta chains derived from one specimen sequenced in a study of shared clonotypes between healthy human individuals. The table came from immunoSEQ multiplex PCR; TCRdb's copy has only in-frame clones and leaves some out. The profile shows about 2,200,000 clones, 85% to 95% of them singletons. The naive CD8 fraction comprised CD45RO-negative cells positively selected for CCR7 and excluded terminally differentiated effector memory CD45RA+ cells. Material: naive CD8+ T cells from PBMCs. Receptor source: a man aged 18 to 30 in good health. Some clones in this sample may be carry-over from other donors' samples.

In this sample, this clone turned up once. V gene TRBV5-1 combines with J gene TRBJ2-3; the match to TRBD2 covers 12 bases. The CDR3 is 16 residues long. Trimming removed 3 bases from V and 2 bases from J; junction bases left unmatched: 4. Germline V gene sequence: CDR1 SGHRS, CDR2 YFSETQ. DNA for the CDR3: TGCGCCAGCAGCTCCCTAGCGGGAGGGTTCACAGATACGCAGTATTTT. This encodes CASSSLAGGFTDTQYF.

In DNA, the CDR3 is TGCGCCAGCAGCCAAGACCCGGGACAGGGGGTGACCGAGCAGTACTTC. Its translation is CASSQDPGQGVTEQYF. The chain uses TRBV4-1 and TRBJ2-7; 11 bases are a match to TRBD1. J was trimmed by 6 bases and V by 0 bases; bases with no gene match: 7. CDR1 and CDR2 from the germline V gene are MGHRA and YSYEKL. The CDR3 sequence is 16 residues long.